These 4 T cell receptor beta chains came from one sample sequenced in a study of T cell responses to AZD1222 COVID-19 vaccine. Measured with immunoSEQ multiplex PCR; TCRdb has only the in-frame clones, and not every one. The table includes approximately 130,000 clones, roughly 93% detected once. This specimen consisted of peripheral blood, obtained on day 0 of AZD1222 vaccination. These TCRs come from an adult in good health.

This chain connects TRBV7-8 to TRBJ2-7, with 10 bases that match TRBD2. J lost 7 bases, V lost 1 base, and 10 bases had no gene match. In germline, CDR1 is SGHVS, CDR2 FQNEAQ. CDR3 size: 16 residues. The CDR3 nucleotides are TGTGCCAGCAGCTTAGTTCTGGCTAGCGGGAGCGGAGAGCAGTACTTC. Translating gives CASSLVLASGSGEQYF.

The chain carries TRBV2 and TRBJ1-3; tentative D call: TRBD1 (5 bases). This CDR3 region has 14 residues. V gave up 6 bases and J gave up 4 bases, with 13 bases separating them. Per the germline V gene, CDR1 is SNHLY and CDR2 is FYNNEI. As DNA, the CDR3 is TGTGCCAGCAGGCGGGGGTCGTGGGGAAACACCATATATTTT. It codes for CASRRGSWGNTIYF.

The CDR3 protein is CASSGNFMNTEAFF. CDR3 DNA: TGTGCCAGCTCCGGGAACTTCATGAACACTGAAGCTTTCTTT. V gene TRBV7-9 combines with J gene TRBJ1-1; D gene uncertain. The CDR3 sequence is 14 residues long. V lost 8 bases and J lost 0, with 13 bases in between. Germline loops: CDR1 SEHNR, CDR2 FQNEAQ (reference sequence).

The chain has TRBV27 and TRBJ1-5; 9 nucleotides align to TRBD1. The CDR3 runs to 16 residues. CDR1 is MNHEY and CDR2 is SMNVEV in the germline V gene (reference sequence). With V trimmed by 3 bases and J by 5 bases, 8 bases remained unmatched. CDR3 DNA: TGTGCCAGCAGTTTCACCTACAGGGGGCGCGATCAGCCCCAGCATTTT. Its translation is CASSFTYRGRDQPQHF.